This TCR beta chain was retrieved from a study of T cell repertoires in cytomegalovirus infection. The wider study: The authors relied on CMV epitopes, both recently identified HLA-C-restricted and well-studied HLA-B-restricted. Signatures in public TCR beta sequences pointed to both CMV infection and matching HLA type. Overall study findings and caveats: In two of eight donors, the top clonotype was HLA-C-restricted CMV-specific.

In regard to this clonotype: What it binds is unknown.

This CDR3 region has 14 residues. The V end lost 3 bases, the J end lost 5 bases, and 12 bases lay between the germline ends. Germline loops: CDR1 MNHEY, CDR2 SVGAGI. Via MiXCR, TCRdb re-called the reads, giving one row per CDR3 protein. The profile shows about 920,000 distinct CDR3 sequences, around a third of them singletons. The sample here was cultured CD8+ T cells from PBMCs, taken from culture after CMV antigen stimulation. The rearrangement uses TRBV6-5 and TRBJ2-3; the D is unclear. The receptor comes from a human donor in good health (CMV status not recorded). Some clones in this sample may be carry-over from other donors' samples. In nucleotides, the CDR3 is TGTGCCAGCAGTTATCGTGGTGAGGAAGATACGCAGTATTTT. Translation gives CASSYRGEEDTQYF.